This T cell receptor (beta chain) was documented in a study of blood T cell repertoires in COVID-19. Study in general: From the United States, Italy and Spain came samples of acute and convalescent COVID-19.

CDR1 is GTSNPN and CDR2 is SVGIG in the germline V gene (reference sequence). The CDR3 runs 15 residues. The V segment lost 1 base and the J segment 5 bases; nucleotides outside the gene matches: 7. TCRdb's copy holds only in-frame clones and misses some; the assay was immunoSEQ multiplex PCR. The sample records a few hundred thousand clones, around 85% being singletons. The origin of this receptor is an older woman with acute or convalescent COVID-19. The gene calls are TRBV30 and TRBJ2-1; TRBD2 matches at 8 bases. The sample consisted of peripheral blood. The CDR3 region is CAWSAPGGEDNEQFF. The CDR3 nucleotides read TGTGCCTGGAGTGCACCGGGGGGGGAAGACAATGAGCAGTTCTTC.